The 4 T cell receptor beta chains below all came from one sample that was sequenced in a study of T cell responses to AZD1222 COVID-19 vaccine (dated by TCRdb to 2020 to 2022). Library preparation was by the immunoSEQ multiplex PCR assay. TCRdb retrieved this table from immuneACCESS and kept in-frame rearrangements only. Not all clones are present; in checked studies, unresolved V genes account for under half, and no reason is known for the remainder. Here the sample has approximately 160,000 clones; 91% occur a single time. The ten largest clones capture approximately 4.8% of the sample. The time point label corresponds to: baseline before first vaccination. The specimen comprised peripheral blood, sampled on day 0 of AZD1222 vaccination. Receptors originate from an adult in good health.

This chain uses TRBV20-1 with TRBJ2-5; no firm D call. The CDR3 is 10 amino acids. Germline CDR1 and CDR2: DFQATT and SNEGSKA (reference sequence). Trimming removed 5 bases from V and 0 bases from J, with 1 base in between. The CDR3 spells CSADQETQYF. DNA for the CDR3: TGCAGTGCTGACCAAGAGACCCAGTACTTC.

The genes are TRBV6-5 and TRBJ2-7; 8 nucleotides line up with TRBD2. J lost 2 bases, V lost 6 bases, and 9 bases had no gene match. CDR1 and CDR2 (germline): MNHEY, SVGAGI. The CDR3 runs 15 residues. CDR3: CASSQTGTRTYEQYF. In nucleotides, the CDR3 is TGTGCCAGCAGCCAAACCGGGACTAGAACCTACGAGCAGTACTTC.

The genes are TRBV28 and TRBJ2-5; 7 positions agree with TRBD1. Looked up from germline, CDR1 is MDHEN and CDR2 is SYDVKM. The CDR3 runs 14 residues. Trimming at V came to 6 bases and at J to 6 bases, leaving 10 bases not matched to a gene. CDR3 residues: CASSKRQGWKTQYF. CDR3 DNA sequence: TGTGCCAGCAGCAAAAGACAGGGTTGGAAGACCCAGTACTTC.

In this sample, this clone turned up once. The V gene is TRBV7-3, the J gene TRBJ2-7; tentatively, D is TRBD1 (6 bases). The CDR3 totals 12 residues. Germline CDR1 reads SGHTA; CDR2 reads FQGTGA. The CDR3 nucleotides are TGTGCAGTAGCCCGGGACACTTCGGAGCAGTACTTC. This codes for CAVARDTSEQYF.